This T cell receptor beta chain was sequenced during a study of blood T cell repertoires in COVID-19. CDR3 size: 15 residues. Trimming removed 5 bases from V and 4 bases from J; junction bases left unmatched: 4. The germline gives CDR1 SEHNR, CDR2 FQNEAQ (reference sequence). Sequencing used immunoSEQ multiplex PCR; TCRdb keeps in-frame clones, though not all of them. The table includes 85,000 to 90,000 clones, about 88% detected once. The gene calls are TRBV7-9 and TRBJ2-1; TRBD2 matches at 11 bases. The sequenced sample consisted of peripheral blood. This receptor was identified in a woman of 80 years or more with active COVID-19. CDR3 sequence (DNA): TGTGCCAGCAGCGGCGGGACTAGCGGTTACAATGAGCAGTTCTTC. Its translation is CASSGGTSGYNEQFF.